These 15 T cell receptor beta chains were all obtained from the same sample, sequenced in a study of T cells in Graves' hyperthyroidism and ophthalmopathy. There were TCR beta CDR3 regions amplified from RNA transcripts. First-round RT-PCR with HTBI primers amplified the TCR CDR3 region. TCRdb independently ran MiXCR on the multiplex PCR reads; one entry per CDR3 protein. This table holds 300,000 to 400,000 distinct CDR3 sequences, about 15% found once. Input material: blood. Receptors were obtained from a young woman with Graves' ophthalmopathy.

This chain joins TRBV4-2 and TRBJ1-2, with TRBD1 matching over 8 bases. Germline V gives CDR1 LGHNA, CDR2 YNFKEQ. The CDR3 runs 12 residues. V lost 7 bases and J lost 7; bases outside the gene matches: 5. The CDR3 here is CASTDRGGGYTF. The CDR3 nucleotides read TGTGCCAGCACAGACAGGGGAGGTGGCTACACCTTC.

This clonotype was found many times. This chain connects TRBV2 to TRBJ1-5; tentatively, D is TRBD1 (6 bases). V shed 5 bases and J shed 1 base, with 12 bases lying between them. This CDR3 has 15 residues. Germline CDR1 is SNHLY and CDR2 is FYNNEI. The CDR3 nucleotides read TGTGCCAGCAGTACCGGGACAAAGAGCAATCAGCCCCAGCATTTT. As protein: CASSTGTKSNQPQHF.

This clonotype was found a few times. The gene calls are TRBV20-1 and TRBJ1-1; D is possibly TRBD1 (6 bases). The ends were cut back, 6 bases at V and 1 base at J, with 18 bases in the middle. The CDR3 has 15 amino acids. Germline CDR1 reads DFQATT; CDR2 reads SNEGSKA (reference sequence). As DNA, the CDR3 is TGCAGTGCCGAGGGGGAGGGACCGGAGAACACTGAAGCTTTCTTT. The encoded protein is CSAEGEGPENTEAFF.

The chain has TRBV5-8 and TRBJ1-6; 7 bases fit TRBD1. Unmatched junction bases numbered 6, after V lost 2 bases and J lost 7 bases. The CDR3 has 15 amino acids. CDR1 is SGHTS and CDR2 is YDEGEE in the germline V gene. CDR3 loop: CASSLKTGWNSPLHF. The CDR3 DNA sequence: TGTGCCAGCAGCTTAAAGACAGGGTGGAATTCACCCCTCCACTTT.

This clonotype was recorded many times. The chain carries TRBV18 and TRBJ2-5; D is ambiguous. Germline-derived CDR1 and CDR2 are KGHSH and LQKENI. This CDR3 has 16 residues. V lost 4 bases to trimming and J lost 0 bases, with 15 bases between them. DNA of the CDR3: TGTGCCAGCTCACGGTCCCCTAACTCGTACCAAGAGACCCAGTACTTC. Its translation is CASSRSPNSYQETQYF.

There are many counts of this clonotype. The chain couples TRBV13 to TRBJ2-7; D unclear. The CDR3 consists of 16 residues. The germline CDR1 and CDR2 sequences are PRHDT and FYEKMQ (reference sequence). Trimming pared 5 bases from V and 2 bases from J, leaving 19 bases between. The CDR3 region is CASSQRLNKPAYEQYF. The CDR3 DNA follows: TGTGCCAGCAGCCAGAGATTGAATAAACCAGCCTACGAGCAGTACTTC. Variable domain in full (rest from reference TRBV13 and TRBJ2-7): AAGVIQSPRHLIKEKRETATLKCYPIPRHDTVYWYQQGPGQDPQFLISFYEKMQSDKGSIPDRFSAQQFSDYHSELNMSSLELGDSALYFCASSQRLNKPAYEQYFGPGTRLTVT.

This clonotype came up many times. V is TRBV30 and J is TRBJ2-1; 14 bases map to TRBD2. The V segment lost 3 bases and the J segment 10 bases; nucleotides outside the gene matches: 8. The CDR3 runs to 15 residues. Germline CDR1 is GTSNPN and CDR2 is SVGIG (reference sequence). DNA for the CDR3: TGTGCCTGGAGGTTAACGACTAGCGGGGGGGCAGAGCAGTTCTTC. As protein: CAWRLTTSGGAEQFF.

This clonotype was detected many times. The V call is TRBV10-2, the J call TRBJ2-7; no clear D. V lost 5 bases to trimming and J lost 5 bases, with 13 bases between them. The V gene's germline CDR1 is WSHSY and CDR2 SAAADI. The CDR3 contains 13 residues. The CDR3 reads CASSRLQEDEQYF. CDR3 DNA: TGCGCCAGCAGTCGATTGCAGGAAGACGAGCAGTACTTC.

The chain combines TRBV7-2 with TRBJ2-3; 14 bases fit TRBD2. With 3 bases clipped from V and 0 bases from J, the junction kept 8 bases outside the gene matches. This CDR3 comprises 19 residues. Germline-derived CDR1 and CDR2 are SGHTA and FQGNSA. This chain's CDR3 is CASSFRLAGGIKSTDTQYF. Written as DNA, the CDR3 is TGTGCCAGCAGCTTTCGACTAGCGGGGGGGATCAAGAGCACAGATACGCAGTATTTT.

This clonotype was seen a few times. The junction does not match germline at one end; this may be a read error. The chain employs TRBV5-1 and TRBJ1-6; 11 bases are shared with TRBD1. From germline, CDR1 is SGHRS and CDR2 YFSETQ. The CDR3 contains 15 residues. DNA for the CDR3: TGTGCCAGCAGCTTGGGACAGGGGGATAATTCACCCCTCCACTTT. Protein product: CASSLGQGDNSPLHF.

This clonotype was observed at least ten times. The rearrangement joins TRBV10-3 to TRBJ2-2; a possible D gene is TRBD1 (6 bases). The CDR3 is 14 amino acids. Germline values: CDR1 ENHRY, CDR2 SYGVKD. V lost 8 bases to trimming and J lost 2 bases, with 12 bases between them. CDR3: CAIPGTSNTGELFF. The DNA of the CDR3 is TGTGCCATCCCCGGGACATCCAACACCGGGGAGCTGTTTTTT.

In this sample, this clonotype turned up many times. The chain recombines TRBV20-1 with TRBJ1-6; 9 bases match TRBD1. Per the germline V gene, CDR1 is DFQATT and CDR2 is SNEGSKA (reference sequence). There are 17 residues in the CDR3. V was clipped by 4 bases and J by 0 bases; unmatched bases: 7. CDR3 amino acids: CSATSTGGSSYNSPLHF. DNA for the CDR3: TGCAGTGCTACATCGACAGGGGGAAGCTCCTATAATTCACCCCTCCACTTT.

This clonotype was seen at least ten times. The chain recombines TRBV7-6 with TRBJ2-1; possible D gene TRBD2, 7 bases. V lost 0 bases and J lost 8, with 11 bases in between. The CDR3 length is 14 residues. CDR1 SGHVS and CDR2 FNYEAQ come from the germline V gene. In DNA form, the CDR3 reads TGTGCCAGCAGCTTAGCGGGGGGGCCGGATGAGCAGTTCTTC. Amino acid sequence: CASSLAGGPDEQFF.

Notes on this clonotype: This clone may be a read error of a much larger clone one base away. V usage is TRBV6-1 and J usage is TRBJ2-4; tentatively, D is TRBD1 (6 bases). Per the germline V gene, CDR1 is MNHNS and CDR2 is SASEGT. This CDR3 is built from 14 residues. V lost 3 bases to trimming and J lost 8 bases, with 14 bases between them. This CDR3 reads CASSEGHGSYIQYF. CDR3 DNA: TGTGCCAGCAGTGAGGGACATGGGTCGTACATTCAGTACTTC.

As to this clonotype: No conserved phenylalanine or tryptophan ends this CDR3, so it is likely a read error. The chain is built from TRBV28 and TRBJ2-2; D is ambiguous. The CDR3 runs 13 residues. Germline values: CDR1 MDHEN, CDR2 SYDVKM. Trimming stripped 6 bases from V and 0 bases from J, with 5 bases between. CDR3 protein: CASRETNTGELFL. The CDR3 DNA reads as TGTGCCAGCAGGGAAACGAACACCGGGGAGCTGTTTTTG.